The 24 T cell receptor beta chains below come from one sample, sequenced in a study of cytomegalovirus exposure and HLA in healthy donors. PCR was performed using 60 Vbeta and 13 Jbeta primers. The repertoire was sequenced with immunoSEQ multiplex PCR; TCRdb's copy has only in-frame clones and lacks some. The sample lists 90,000 to 100,000 clones, 60% to 80% occurring once. Sequencing input: PBMCs. The receptors derive from a woman aged 60-75 years in good health and CMV-seropositive.

The chain couples TRBV7-9 to TRBJ2-5, with 11 bases matching TRBD2. The CDR3 runs to 15 residues. V shed 2 bases and J 4 bases; nucleotides not matched to a gene: 3. Germline V gives CDR1 SEHNR, CDR2 FQNEAQ (reference sequence). The CDR3 loop is CASSLSTSGRETQYF. CDR3 nucleotides: TGTGCCAGCAGCTTATCCACTAGCGGGAGAGAGACCCAGTACTTC. The variable domain in full, with the rest retrieved from reference TRBV7-9 and TRBJ2-5, is DTGVSQNPRHKITKRGQNVTFRCDPISEHNRLYWYRQTLGQGPEFLTYFQNEAQLEKSRLLSDRFSAERPKGSFSTLEIQRTEQGDSAMYLCASSLSTSGRETQYFGPGTRLLVL.

The table lists this clone with a few counts. This chain uses TRBV7-3 with TRBJ1-1; D gene unclear. This CDR3 comprises 12 residues. V lost 4 bases, J lost 9 bases, and 12 bases lay in between. Looked up from germline, CDR1 is SGHTA and CDR2 is FQGTGA. CDR3 amino acids: CASSYGRTKAFF. CDR3 coding DNA: TGTGCCAGCAGCTATGGTAGGACTAAAGCTTTCTTT.

The chain employs TRBV6-4 and TRBJ2-3, with D possibly matching TRBD2 (5 bases). Looked up from germline, CDR1 is MRHNA and CDR2 is SNTAGT. This CDR3 has 13 amino acids. Trimming stripped 4 bases from V and 2 bases from J, with 7 bases between. For the CDR3, the DNA is TGTGCCAGCAGTGGGACTTTCACAGATACGCAGTATTTT. Amino acid sequence: CASSGTFTDTQYF.

A word on this clone: The sample holds other DNA sequences that translate to the same CDR3. The genes are TRBV9 and TRBJ1-2; a possible D gene is TRBD1 (5 bases). V was cut by 3 bases and J by 3 bases, with 15 bases left in between. The CDR3 totals 15 residues. Germline-derived CDR1 and CDR2 are SGDLS and YYNGEE. In DNA form, the CDR3 reads TGTGCCAGCAGCGAGGCCCCGGGCAGGGACTATGGCTACACCTTC. This translates into CASSEAPGRDYGYTF.

The chain is built from TRBV2 and TRBJ1-5; D not resolved. Trimming removed 5 bases from V and 0 bases from J, with 11 bases in between. The CDR3 sequence is 15 residues long. Germline V lookup: CDR1 SNHLY, CDR2 FYNNEI. The CDR3 region has the DNA TGTGCCAGCAGTTATCTAGACGGTAGCAATCAGCCCCAGCATTTT. This sequence encodes CASSYLDGSNQPQHF.

This clone was detected only a few times. J is TRBJ2-7 and V is TRBV10-3; 7 nucleotides agree with TRBD1. Germline V gene data show CDR1 as ENHRY and CDR2 as SYGVKD. V dropped 3 bases and J dropped 7; count of bases not matched to a gene: 6. The length of the CDR3 is 13 residues. The CDR3 is CAISDRDSQEQYF. The CDR3 nucleotides are TGTGCCATCAGTGATCGGGACAGCCAAGAGCAGTACTTC.

The CDR3 spells CASSMGDTTGYEQYF. The CDR3 region has the DNA TGTGCCAGTAGTATGGGAGACACCACCGGCTACGAGCAGTACTTC. The chain employs TRBV19 and TRBJ2-7, with D possibly TRBD2 on 5 matching bases. This CDR3 has 15 residues. Trimming took 3 bases from V and 3 from J, leaving 15 bases between them. Germline CDR1 LNHDA, CDR2 SQIVND (reference sequence).

This clone has just one count. The chain carries TRBV18 and TRBJ1-1; no clear D gene. This CDR3 comprises 15 residues. Germline CDR1 KGHSH, CDR2 LQKENI. Trimming removed 4 bases at V and 1 base at J, with 13 bases between. The CDR3 DNA follows: TGTGCCAGCTCACTATCGGGTACATCGAACACTGAAGCTTTCTTT. Translation gives CASSLSGTSNTEAFF.

The rearrangement uses TRBV29-1 and TRBJ2-2, with D possibly being TRBD1 (6 bases). V was cut by 6 bases and J by 0 bases, with 11 bases left in between. This CDR3 comprises 14 residues. Germline CDR1 reads SQVTM; CDR2 reads ANQGSEA. The CDR3 DNA sequence: TGCAGCGTGCAGGGGCCGGCGAACACCGGGGAGCTGTTTTTT. This encodes CSVQGPANTGELFF.

This clone has more than one count but fewer than ten. The V and J genes are TRBV5-5 and TRBJ1-2, with no clear D. The CDR3 runs to 15 residues. V was cut by 7 bases and J by 4 bases, with 20 bases left in between. CDR1 and CDR2 from the germline V gene are SGHKS and YYEKEE (reference sequence). The CDR3 DNA reads as TGTGCCAGCCTGACCCCCGGACTGGGCGGCTATGGCTACACCTTC. Translating it yields CASLTPGLGGYGYTF.

The chain couples TRBV5-5 to TRBJ1-4; maybe TRBD1 (5 bases). With 3 bases removed from V and 8 bases from J, the gap between germline ends came to 17 bases. CDR1 is SGHKS, CDR2 YYEKEE, per germline (reference sequence). The CDR3 contains 15 residues. The CDR3, as DNA: TGTGCCAGCAGCTGGTATCAGCGGGGGGAAGAAAAACTGTTTTTT. Amino acid sequence: CASSWYQRGEEKLFF.

The chain joins TRBV7-2 to TRBJ2-2, with no clear D. The length of the CDR3 is 13 residues. CDR1 is SGHTA, CDR2 FQGNSA, per germline. V was trimmed by 2 bases and J by 6 bases, leaving 7 bases between them. CDR3: CASSLRVPGELFF. In DNA, the CDR3 is TGTGCCAGCAGCTTACGGGTGCCCGGGGAGCTGTTTTTT.

This chain links TRBV27 with TRBJ1-2; a possible D gene is TRBD1 (5 bases). The germline V and J ends were trimmed by 2 bases and 4 bases, with 14 bases remaining between them. CDR1 and CDR2 (germline): MNHEY, SMNVEV (reference sequence). This CDR3 spans 15 amino acids. CDR3 in DNA: TGTGCCAGCAGTTTAACAAGAACAGGCGTCTATGGCTACACCTTC. Protein: CASSLTRTGVYGYTF.

J is TRBJ2-7 and V is TRBV30; TRBD2 agrees at 7 bases. V lost 3 bases to trimming and J lost 3 bases; unmatched junction nucleotides: 11. The germline CDR1 and CDR2 sequences are GTSNPN and SVGIG (reference sequence). The CDR3 totals 15 residues. The CDR3 DNA follows: TGTGCCTGGAGCATGGTGGGCGGGAGAGTCTACGAGCAGTACTTC. Protein product: CAWSMVGGRVYEQYF.

The chain couples TRBV6-5 to TRBJ1-2, with D tentatively TRBD1 (6 bases). CDR1 MNHEY and CDR2 SVGAGI come from the germline V gene. Deletions cut 10 bases from V and 5 bases from J, with 14 bases between. CDR3 length: 12 residues. As DNA, the CDR3 is TGTGCCACAGCCAGGGGAGGGTATGGCTACACCTTC. It encodes CATARGGYGYTF.

The chain is built from TRBV4-1 and TRBJ1-6; TRBD1 aligns across 9 bases. The CDR3 consists of 14 residues. V dropped 1 base and J dropped 8; count of bases not matched to a gene: 0. Germline V gene sequence: CDR1 MGHRA, CDR2 YSYEKL. This CDR3 is CASSQGDRDSPLHF. DNA for the CDR3: TGCGCCAGCAGCCAAGGGGACAGGGATTCACCCCTCCACTTT.

Details on this clone: A junction end diverges from the germline sequence, so it may reflect a read error. V gene TRBV7-9 combines with J gene TRBJ1-5; possible D gene TRBD1, 5 bases. CDR1 and CDR2 from the germline V gene are SEHNR and FQNEAQ (reference sequence). This CDR3 is 17 amino acids long. The CDR3 sequence is CSSSYGGGSGIAQPQHF. For the CDR3, the DNA is TGTTCCAGCAGCTACGGGGGGGGTTCGGGGATCGCGCAGCCCCAGCATTTT. The whole variable domain, filled in from reference TRBV7-9 and TRBJ1-5, reads DTGVSQNPRHKITKRGQNVTFRCDPISEHNRLYWYRQTLGQGPEFLTYFQNEAQLEKSRLLSDRFSAERPKGSFSTLEIQRTEQGDSAMYLCSSSYGGGSGIAQPQHFGDGTRLSIL.

The J gene is TRBJ2-2, the V gene TRBV6-1; TRBD2 matches at 15 bases. Trimming cost V 9 bases and J 4 bases; bases outside gene matches: 3. CDR1 and CDR2 (germline): MNHNS, SASEGT. The CDR3 has 15 residues. The CDR3 spells CASRTSGRATGELFF. The CDR3 nucleotides read TGTGCCAGTAGGACTAGCGGGAGGGCCACCGGGGAGCTGTTTTTT.

The rearrangement uses TRBV4-1 and TRBJ2-7; D uncertain. The V gene's germline CDR1 is MGHRA and CDR2 YSYEKL. The CDR3 has 15 residues. Trimming removed 1 base from V and 1 base from J, with 11 bases in between. The CDR3 reads CASSQASTVSYEQYF. The CDR3 nucleotides read TGCGCCAGCAGCCAAGCTTCAACAGTTTCCTACGAGCAGTACTTC.

The chain is built from TRBV18 and TRBJ2-6; the D gene is possibly TRBD2 (5 bases). CDR1 KGHSH and CDR2 LQKENI come from the germline V gene. The CDR3 extends over 16 amino acids. V gave up 2 bases and J gave up 2 bases, with 10 bases separating them. The CDR3: CASSPSGSPGANVLTF. The CDR3 DNA is TGTGCCAGCTCACCATCGGGGAGTCCTGGGGCCAACGTCCTGACTTTC. The full variable domain, its missing parts supplied by reference TRBV18 and TRBJ2-6, is NAGVMQNPRHLVRRRGQEARLRCSPMKGHSHVYWYRQLPEEGLKFMVYLQKENIIDESGMPKERFSAEFPKEGPSILRIQQVVRGDSAAYFCASSPSGSPGANVLTFGAGSRLTVL.

The chain recombines TRBV12-1 with TRBJ2-7; the DNA was not compared with TRBD2, the D call given in the table. TRBV12-1 is recorded as a pseudogene. CDR3 length: 15 amino acids. The CDR3: CASSFWSTFSYEQYF. The CDR3 DNA follows: TGTGCCAGCAGCTTTTGGAGCACCTTCTCCTACGAGCAGTACTTC.

The chain is built from TRBV21-1 and TRBJ2-5; whether TRBD2, the table's D call, matches the DNA was not checked. TRBV21-1 is described as a pseudogene. There are 18 residues in the CDR3. CDR3 loop: CASGNPFSTSGEGETQYF. The CDR3 nucleotides are TGTGCCAGCGGAAACCCCTTCTCTACTAGCGGGGAAGGCGAGACCCAGTACTTC.

The chain combines TRBV4-2 with TRBJ1-5; possibly TRBD1 for D (6 bases). Per the germline V gene, CDR1 is LGHNA and CDR2 is YNFKEQ. The ends were cut back, 0 bases at V and 4 bases at J, with 10 bases in the middle. The CDR3 loop spans 15 amino acids. CDR3 in amino acids: CASSQDRGANQPQHF. The CDR3 nucleotides are TGTGCCAGCAGCCAAGACAGGGGAGCAAATCAGCCCCAGCATTTT.

The genes are TRBV23-1 and TRBJ1-1; perhaps TRBD1 as D (6 bases). TRBV23-1 is noted as an ORF with a role that remains uncertain. The CDR3 is made up of 15 amino acids. V shed 8 bases and J shed 2 bases, with 18 bases lying between them. CDR3 nucleotide sequence: TGCGCCAGCCGATATGGGACGGACAGTAACACTGAAGCTTTCTTT. Translated: CASRYGTDSNTEAFF.